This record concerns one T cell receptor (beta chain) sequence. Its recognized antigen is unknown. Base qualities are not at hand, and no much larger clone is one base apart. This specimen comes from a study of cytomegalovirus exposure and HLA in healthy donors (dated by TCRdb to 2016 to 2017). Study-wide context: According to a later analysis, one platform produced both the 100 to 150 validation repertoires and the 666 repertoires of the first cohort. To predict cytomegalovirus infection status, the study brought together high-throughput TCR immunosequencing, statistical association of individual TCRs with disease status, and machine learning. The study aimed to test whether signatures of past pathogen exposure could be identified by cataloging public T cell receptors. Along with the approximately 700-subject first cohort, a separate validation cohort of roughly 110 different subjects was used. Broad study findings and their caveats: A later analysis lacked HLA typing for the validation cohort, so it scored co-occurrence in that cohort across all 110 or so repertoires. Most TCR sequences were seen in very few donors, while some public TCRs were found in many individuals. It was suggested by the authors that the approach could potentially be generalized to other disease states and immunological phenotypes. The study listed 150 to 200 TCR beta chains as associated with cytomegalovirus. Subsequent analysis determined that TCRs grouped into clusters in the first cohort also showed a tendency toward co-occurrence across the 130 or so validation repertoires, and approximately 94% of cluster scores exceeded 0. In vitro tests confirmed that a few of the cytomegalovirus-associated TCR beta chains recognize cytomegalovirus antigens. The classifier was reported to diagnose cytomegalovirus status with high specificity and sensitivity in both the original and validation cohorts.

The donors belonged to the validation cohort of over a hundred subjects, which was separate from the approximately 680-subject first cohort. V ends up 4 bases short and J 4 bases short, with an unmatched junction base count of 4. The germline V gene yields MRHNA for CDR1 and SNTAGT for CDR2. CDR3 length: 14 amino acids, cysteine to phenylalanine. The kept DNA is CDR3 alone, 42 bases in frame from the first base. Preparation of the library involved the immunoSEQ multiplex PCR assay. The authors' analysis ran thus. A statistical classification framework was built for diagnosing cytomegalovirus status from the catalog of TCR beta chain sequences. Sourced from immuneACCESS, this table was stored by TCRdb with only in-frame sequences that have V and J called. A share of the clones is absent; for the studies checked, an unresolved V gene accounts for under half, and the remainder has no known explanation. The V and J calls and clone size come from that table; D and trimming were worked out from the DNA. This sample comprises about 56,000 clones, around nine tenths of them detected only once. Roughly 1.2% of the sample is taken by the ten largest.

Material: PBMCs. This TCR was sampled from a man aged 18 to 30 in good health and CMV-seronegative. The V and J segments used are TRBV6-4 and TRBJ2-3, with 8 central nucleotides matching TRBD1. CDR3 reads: CASSADRVADTQYF. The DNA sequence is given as TGTGCCAGCAGTGCGGACAGGGTGGCAGATACGCAGTATTTT.